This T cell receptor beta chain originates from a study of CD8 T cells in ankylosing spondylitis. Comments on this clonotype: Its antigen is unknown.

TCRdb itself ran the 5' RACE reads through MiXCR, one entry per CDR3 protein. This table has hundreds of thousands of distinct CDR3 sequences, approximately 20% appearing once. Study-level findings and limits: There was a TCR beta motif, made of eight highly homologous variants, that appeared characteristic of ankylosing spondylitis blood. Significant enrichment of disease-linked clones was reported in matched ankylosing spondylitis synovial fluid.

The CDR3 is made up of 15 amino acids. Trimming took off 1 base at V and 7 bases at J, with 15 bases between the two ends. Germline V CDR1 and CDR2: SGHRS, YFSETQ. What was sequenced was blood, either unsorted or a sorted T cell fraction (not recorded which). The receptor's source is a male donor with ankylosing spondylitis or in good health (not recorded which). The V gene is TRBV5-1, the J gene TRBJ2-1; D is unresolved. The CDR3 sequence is CASSLFAATENEQFF. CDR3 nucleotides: TGCGCCAGCAGCTTGTTCGCAGCCACGGAGAATGAGCAGTTCTTC.